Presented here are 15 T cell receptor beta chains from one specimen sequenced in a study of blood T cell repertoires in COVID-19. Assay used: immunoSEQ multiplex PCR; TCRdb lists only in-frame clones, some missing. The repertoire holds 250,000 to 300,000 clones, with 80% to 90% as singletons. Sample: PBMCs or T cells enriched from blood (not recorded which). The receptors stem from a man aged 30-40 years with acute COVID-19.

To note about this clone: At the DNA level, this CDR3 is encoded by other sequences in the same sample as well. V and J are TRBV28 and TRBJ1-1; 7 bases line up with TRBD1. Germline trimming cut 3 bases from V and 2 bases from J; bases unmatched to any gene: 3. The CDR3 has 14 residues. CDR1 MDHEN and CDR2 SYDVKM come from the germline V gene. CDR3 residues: CASSLRGGNTEAFF. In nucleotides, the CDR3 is TGTGCCAGCAGTTTGAGAGGGGGCAACACTGAAGCTTTCTTT.

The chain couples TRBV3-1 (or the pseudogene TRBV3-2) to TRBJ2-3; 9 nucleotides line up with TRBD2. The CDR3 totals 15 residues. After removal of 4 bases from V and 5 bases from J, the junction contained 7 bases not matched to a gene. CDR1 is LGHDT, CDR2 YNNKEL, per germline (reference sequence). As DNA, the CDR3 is TGTGCCAGCAGCCCCCGGGCGGGGGGGTTAGATACGCAGTATTTT. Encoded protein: CASSPRAGGLDTQYF.

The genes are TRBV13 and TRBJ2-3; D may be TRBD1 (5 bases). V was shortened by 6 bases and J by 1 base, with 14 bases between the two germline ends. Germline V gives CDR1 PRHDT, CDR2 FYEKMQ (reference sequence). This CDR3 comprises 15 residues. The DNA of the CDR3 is TGTGCCAGCAGACCCCAGGGTTCGGGCACAGATACGCAGTATTTT. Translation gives CASRPQGSGTDTQYF.

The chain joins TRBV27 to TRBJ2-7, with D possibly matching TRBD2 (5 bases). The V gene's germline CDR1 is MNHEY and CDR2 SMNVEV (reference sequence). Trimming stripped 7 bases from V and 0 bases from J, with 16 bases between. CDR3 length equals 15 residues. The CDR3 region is CASTHSGMSSYEQYV. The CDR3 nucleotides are TGTGCCAGCACTCACAGCGGCATGAGCTCCTACGAGCAGTACGTC.

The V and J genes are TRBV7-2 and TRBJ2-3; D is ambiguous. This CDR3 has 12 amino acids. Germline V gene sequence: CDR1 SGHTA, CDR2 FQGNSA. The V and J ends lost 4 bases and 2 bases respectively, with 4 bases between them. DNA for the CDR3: TGTGCCAGCAGCTCTTACACAGATACGCAGTATTTT. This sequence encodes CASSSYTDTQYF.

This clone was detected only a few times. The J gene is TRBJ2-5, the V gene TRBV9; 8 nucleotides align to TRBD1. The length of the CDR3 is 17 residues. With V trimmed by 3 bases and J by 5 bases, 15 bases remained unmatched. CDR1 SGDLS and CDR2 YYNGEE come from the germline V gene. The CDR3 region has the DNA TGTGCCAGCAGCGCCCCAGCCGCAGGGGGCCGGGGGGAGACCCAGTACTTC. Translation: CASSAPAAGGRGETQYF.

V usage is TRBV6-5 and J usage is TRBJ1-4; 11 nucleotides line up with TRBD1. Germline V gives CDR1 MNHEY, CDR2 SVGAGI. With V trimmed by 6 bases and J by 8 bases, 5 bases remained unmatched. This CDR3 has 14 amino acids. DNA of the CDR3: TGTGCCAGCAGGGACAGGGGGCGAAACGAAAAACTGTTTTTT. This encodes CASRDRGRNEKLFF.

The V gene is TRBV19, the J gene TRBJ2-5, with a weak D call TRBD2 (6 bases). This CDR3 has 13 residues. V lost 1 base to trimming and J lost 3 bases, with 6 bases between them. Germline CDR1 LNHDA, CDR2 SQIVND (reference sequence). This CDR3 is CASSIAGEETQYF. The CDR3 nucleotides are TGTGCCAGTAGTATAGCGGGGGAAGAGACCCAGTACTTC.

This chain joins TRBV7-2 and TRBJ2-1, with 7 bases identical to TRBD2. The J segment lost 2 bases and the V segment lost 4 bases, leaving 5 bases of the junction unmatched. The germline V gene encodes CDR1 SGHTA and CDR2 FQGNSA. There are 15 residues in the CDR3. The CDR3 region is CASSSRGSTYNEQFF. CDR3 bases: TGTGCCAGCAGCTCGCGGGGGAGCACCTACAATGAGCAGTTCTTC.

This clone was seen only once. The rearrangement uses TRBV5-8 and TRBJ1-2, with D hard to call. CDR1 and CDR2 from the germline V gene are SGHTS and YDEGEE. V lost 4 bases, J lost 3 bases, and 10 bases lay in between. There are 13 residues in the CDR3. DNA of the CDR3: TGTGCCAGCAGCCCACCGGTAGACTATGGCTACACCTTC. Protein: CASSPPVDYGYTF.

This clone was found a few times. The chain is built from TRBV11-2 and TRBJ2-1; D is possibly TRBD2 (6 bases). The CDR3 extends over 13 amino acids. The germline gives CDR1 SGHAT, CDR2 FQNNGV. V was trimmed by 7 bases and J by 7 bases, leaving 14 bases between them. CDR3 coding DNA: TGTGCCAGCAACAGGAGGGAGCAAAATGAGCAGTTCTTC. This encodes CASNRREQNEQFF.

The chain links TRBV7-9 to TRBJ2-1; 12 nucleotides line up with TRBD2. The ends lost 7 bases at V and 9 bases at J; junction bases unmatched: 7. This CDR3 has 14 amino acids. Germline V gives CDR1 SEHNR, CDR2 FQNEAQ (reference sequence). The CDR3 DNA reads TGTGCCAGCACCGGACTAGCGGGGATACGTGAGCAGTTCTTC. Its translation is CASTGLAGIREQFF.

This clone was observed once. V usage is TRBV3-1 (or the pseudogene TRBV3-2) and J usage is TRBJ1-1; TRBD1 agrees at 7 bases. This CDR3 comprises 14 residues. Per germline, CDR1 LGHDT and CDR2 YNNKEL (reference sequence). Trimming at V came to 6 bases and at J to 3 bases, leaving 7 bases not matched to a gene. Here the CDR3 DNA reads TGTGCCAGCAGTTCGACAGGGAGGCACACTGAAGCTTTCTTT. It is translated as CASSSTGRHTEAFF.

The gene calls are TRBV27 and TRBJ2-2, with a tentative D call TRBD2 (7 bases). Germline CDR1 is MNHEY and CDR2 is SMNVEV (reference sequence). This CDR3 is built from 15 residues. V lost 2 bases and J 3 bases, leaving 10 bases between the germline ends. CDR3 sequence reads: CASSLAGGHTGELFF. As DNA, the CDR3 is TGTGCCAGCAGTTTAGCCGGGGGGCACACCGGGGAGCTGTTTTTT.

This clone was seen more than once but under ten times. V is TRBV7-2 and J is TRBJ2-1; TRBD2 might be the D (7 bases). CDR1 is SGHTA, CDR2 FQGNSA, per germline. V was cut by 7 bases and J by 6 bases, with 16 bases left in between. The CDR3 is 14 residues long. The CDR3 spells CASNEGGARNEQFF. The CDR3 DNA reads TGTGCCAGCAACGAGGGGGGGGCGCGCAATGAGCAGTTCTTC.